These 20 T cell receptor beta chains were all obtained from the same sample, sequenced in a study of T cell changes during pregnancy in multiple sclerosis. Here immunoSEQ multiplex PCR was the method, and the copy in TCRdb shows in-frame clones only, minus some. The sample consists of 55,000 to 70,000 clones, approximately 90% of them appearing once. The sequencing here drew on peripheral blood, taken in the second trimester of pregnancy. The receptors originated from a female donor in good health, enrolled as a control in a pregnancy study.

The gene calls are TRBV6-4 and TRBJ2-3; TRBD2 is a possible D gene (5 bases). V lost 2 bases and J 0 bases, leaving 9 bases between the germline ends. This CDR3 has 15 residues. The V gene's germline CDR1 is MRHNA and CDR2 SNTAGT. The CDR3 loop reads CASSDQGGSTDTQYF. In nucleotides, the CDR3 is TGTGCCAGCAGTGACCAAGGCGGGAGCACAGATACGCAGTATTTT.

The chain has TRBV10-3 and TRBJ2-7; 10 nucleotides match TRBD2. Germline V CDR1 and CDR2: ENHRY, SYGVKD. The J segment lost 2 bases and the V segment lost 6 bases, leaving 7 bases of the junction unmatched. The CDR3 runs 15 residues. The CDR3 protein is CAIRGGSGRTYEQYF. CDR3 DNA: TGTGCCATCAGGGGGGGTAGCGGGAGGACCTACGAGCAGTACTTC.

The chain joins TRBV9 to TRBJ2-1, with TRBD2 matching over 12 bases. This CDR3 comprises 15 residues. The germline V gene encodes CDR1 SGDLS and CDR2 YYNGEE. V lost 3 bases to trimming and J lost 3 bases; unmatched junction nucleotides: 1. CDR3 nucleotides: TGTGCCAGCAGCGGGACTAGCGGGAACTACAATGAGCAGTTCTTC. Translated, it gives CASSGTSGNYNEQFF.

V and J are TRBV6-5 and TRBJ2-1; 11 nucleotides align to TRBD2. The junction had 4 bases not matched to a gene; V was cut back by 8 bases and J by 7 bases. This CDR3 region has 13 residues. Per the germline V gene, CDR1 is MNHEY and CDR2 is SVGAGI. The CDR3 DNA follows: TGTGCCAGCTCCACTAGCGGGAGAAATGAGCAGTTCTTC. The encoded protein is CASSTSGRNEQFF.

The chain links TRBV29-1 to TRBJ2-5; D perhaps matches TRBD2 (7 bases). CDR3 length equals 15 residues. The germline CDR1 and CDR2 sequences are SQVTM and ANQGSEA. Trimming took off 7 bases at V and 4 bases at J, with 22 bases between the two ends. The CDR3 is CSGSLLARGGETQYF. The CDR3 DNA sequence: TGCAGCGGGTCCTTGCTAGCGAGGGGGGGAGAGACCCAGTACTTC.

In DNA, the CDR3 is TGTGCCAGTTCGTCGACAGGGGGGTTGTACGAGCAGTACTTC. This codes for CASSSTGGLYEQYF. The chain uses TRBV28 and TRBJ2-7, with 9 bases identical to TRBD1. The V segment lost 9 bases and the J segment 4 bases; nucleotides outside the gene matches: 10. Germline V gene sequence: CDR1 MDHEN, CDR2 SYDVKM. The CDR3 length is 14 residues.

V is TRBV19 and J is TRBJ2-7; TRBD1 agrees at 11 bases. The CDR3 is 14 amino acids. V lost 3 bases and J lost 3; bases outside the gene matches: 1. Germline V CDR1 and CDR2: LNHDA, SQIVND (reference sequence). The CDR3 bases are TGTGCCAGTAGTATGGGGACAGGGGGCTACGAGCAGTACTTC. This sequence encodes CASSMGTGGYEQYF.

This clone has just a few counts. CDR3 coding DNA: TGTGCCAGCAGTTCGGAGGATTACGAGCAGTACTTC. It translates to CASSSEDYEQYF. The rearrangement links TRBV6-6 to TRBJ2-7; tentative D call: TRBD2 (5 bases). Trimming shortened V by 4 bases and J by 4 bases, and 8 bases separated the two germline ends. The CDR3 consists of 12 residues. Germline V CDR1 and CDR2: MNHNY, SVGAGI (reference sequence).

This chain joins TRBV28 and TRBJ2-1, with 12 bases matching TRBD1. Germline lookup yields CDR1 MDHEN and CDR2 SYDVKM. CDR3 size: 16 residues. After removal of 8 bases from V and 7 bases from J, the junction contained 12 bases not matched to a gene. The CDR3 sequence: CASHIPGTGGKNEQFF. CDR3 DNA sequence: TGTGCCAGCCACATCCCCGGGACAGGGGGCAAAAATGAGCAGTTCTTC.

The DNA for the CDR3 is TGCGCCAGCAGCCGGGACAGCACCTACGAGCAGTACTTC. This codes for CASSRDSTYEQYF. The genes are TRBV5-1 and TRBJ2-7, with 7 bases identical to TRBD1. Per the germline V gene, CDR1 is SGHRS and CDR2 is YFSETQ. V was clipped by 4 bases and J by 2 bases; unmatched bases: 3. The CDR3 is made up of 13 amino acids.

The DNA for the CDR3 is TGTGCCAGCAGCCTTCGTTTAGCGGGACCCAATGAGCAGTTCTTC. Its protein is CASSLRLAGPNEQFF. The V gene is TRBV14, the J gene TRBJ2-1, with TRBD2 matching over 8 bases. Germline assignment: CDR1 SGHDN and CDR2 FVKESK. J gave up 6 bases and V 4 bases, and 8 bases lay outside the gene matches. CDR3 length: 15 residues.

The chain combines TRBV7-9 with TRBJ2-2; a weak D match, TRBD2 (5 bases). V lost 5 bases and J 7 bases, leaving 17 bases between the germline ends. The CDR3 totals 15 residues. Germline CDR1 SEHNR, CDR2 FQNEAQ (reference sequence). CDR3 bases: TGTGCCAGCAGCCCAATGCGGGTCGTGGGCGGGGAGCTGTTTTTT. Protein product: CASSPMRVVGGELFF. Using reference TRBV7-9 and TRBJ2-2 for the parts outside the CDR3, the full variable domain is DTGVSQNPRHKITKRGQNVTFRCDPISEHNRLYWYRQTLGQGPEFLTYFQNEAQLEKSRLLSDRFSAERPKGSFSTLEIQRTEQGDSAMYLCASSPMRVVGGELFFGEGSRLTVL.

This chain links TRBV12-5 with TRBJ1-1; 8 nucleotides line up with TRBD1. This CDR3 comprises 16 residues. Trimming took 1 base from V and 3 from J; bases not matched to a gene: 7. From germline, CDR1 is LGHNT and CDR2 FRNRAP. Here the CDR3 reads CASGLAGDRRHTEAFF. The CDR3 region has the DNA TGTGCTAGTGGTTTGGCCGGGGACAGGAGACACACTGAAGCTTTCTTT.

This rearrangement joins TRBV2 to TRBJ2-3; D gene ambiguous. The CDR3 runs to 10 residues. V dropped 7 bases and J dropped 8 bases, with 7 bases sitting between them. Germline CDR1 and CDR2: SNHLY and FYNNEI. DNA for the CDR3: TGTGCCAGCACCCAGATTACGCAGTATTTT. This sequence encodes CASTQITQYF.

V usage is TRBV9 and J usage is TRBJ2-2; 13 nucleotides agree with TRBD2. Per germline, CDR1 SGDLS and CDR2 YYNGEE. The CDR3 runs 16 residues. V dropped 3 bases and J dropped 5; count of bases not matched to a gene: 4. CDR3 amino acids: CASSAPGLAGTGELFF. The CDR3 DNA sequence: TGTGCCAGCAGCGCTCCGGGACTAGCGGGGACCGGGGAGCTGTTTTTT.

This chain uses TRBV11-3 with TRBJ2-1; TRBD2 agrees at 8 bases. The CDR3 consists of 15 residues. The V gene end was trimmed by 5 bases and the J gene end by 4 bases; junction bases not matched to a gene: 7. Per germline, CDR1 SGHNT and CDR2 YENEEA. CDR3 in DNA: TGTGCCAGCAGCAGTCTAGCGGGCCTTTACAATGAGCAGTTCTTC. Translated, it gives CASSSLAGLYNEQFF.

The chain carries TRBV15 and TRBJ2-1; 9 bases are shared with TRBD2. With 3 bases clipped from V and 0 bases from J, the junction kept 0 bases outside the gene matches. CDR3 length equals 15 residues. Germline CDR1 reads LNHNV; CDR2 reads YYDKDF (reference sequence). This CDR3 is CATSSSGSSYNEQFF. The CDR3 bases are TGTGCCACCAGCAGTAGCGGGAGCTCCTACAATGAGCAGTTCTTC.

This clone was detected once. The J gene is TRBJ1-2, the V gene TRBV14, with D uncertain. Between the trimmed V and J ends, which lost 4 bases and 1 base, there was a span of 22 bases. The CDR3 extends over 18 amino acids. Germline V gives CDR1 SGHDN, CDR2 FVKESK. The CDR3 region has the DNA TGTGCCAGCAGCCCTCGGGGAGGAGGACTCAAATTTAACTATGGCTACACCTTC. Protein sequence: CASSPRGGGLKFNYGYTF. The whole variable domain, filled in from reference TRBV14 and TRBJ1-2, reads EAGVTQFPSHSVIEKGQTVTLRCDPISGHDNLYWYRRVMGKEIKFLLHFVKESKQDESGMPNNRFLAERTGGTYSTLKVQPAELEDSGVYFCASSPRGGGLKFNYGYTFGSGTRLTVV.

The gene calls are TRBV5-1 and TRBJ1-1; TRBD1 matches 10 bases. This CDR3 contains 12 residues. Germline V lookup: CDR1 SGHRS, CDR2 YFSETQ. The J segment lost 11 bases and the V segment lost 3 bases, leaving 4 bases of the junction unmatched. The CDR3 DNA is TGCGCCAGCAGCTGGGGACAGGGGACTGCTTTCTTT. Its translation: CASSWGQGTAFF.

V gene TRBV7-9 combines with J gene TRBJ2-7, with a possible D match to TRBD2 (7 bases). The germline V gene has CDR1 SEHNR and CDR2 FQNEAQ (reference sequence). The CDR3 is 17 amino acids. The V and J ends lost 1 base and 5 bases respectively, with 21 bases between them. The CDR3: CASSLEGGGPRDHEQYF. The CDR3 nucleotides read TGTGCCAGCAGCTTAGAGGGGGGGGGCCCCAGGGACCACGAGCAGTACTTC.